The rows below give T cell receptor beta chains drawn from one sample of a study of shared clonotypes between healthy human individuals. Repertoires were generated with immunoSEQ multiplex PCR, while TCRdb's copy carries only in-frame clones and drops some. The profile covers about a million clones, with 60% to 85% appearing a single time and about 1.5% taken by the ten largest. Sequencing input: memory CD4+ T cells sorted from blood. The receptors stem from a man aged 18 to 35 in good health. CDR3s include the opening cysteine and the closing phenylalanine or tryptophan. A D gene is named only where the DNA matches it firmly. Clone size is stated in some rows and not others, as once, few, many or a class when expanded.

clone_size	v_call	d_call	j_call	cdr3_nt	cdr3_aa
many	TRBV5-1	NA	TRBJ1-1	TGCGCCAGCAGCTTGGAGGATTCGGGGGGCACTGAAGCTTTCTTT	CASSLEDSGGTEAFF
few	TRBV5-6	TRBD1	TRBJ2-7	TGTGCCAGCAGCGGGGCGACAGGGTATACCTACGAGCAGTACTTC	CASSGATGYTYEQYF
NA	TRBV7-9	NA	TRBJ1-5	TGTGCCAGCAGCCAAGAAGGTAATCAGCCCCAGCATTTT	CASSQEGNQPQHF
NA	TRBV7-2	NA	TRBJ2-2	TGTGCCAGCAGCTTATTGAGCGGGTCGGGCACCGGGGAGCTGTTTTTT	CASSLLSGSGTGELFF
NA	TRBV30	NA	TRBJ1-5	TGTGCCTGGAGTGTGCCCCGTTCCACCGGATTTAATCAGCCCCAGCATTTT	CAWSVPRSTGFNQPQHF
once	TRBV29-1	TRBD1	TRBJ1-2	TGCAGCGTGTCGACAGGGGGGTCGGTGAGTGGCTACACCTTC	CSVSTGGSVSGYTF
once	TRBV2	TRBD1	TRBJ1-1	TGTGCCAGCAGCCCCGACAGGGCCAACACTGAAGCTTTCTTT	CASSPDRANTEAFF
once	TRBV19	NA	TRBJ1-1	TGTGCCAGTAGTACTCGGAGCTACACTGAAGCTTTCTTT	CASSTRSYTEAFF
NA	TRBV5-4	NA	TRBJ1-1	TGTGCCAGCAGCCCTGATATAGGGGTGAACACTGAAGCTTTCTTT	CASSPDIGVNTEAFF
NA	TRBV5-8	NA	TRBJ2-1	TGTGCCAGCAGCTTGGGAGCGGGCAACTACAATGAGCAGTTCTTC	CASSLGAGNYNEQFF
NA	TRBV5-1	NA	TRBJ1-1	TGCGCCAGCAGCTCCGGGGGGGAGAAGGGGACTGAAGCTTTCTTT	CASSSGGEKGTEAFF
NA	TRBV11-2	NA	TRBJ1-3	TGTGCCAGCAGCTTAGGAGTACAGGGCTCTGGAAACACCATATATTTT	CASSLGVQGSGNTIYF
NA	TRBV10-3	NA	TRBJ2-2	TGTGCCATCAGGGGGACGGAAAACACCGGGGAGCTGTTTTTT	CAIRGTENTGELFF
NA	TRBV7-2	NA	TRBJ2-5	TGTGCCAGCAGCTTAGGCAATGCTGGGGAGACCCAGTACTTC	CASSLGNAGETQYF
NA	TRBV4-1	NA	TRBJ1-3	TGCGCCAGCAGCCAAGAGGGGACAAGGGCGGGGGGCACCATATATTTT	CASSQEGTRAGGTIYF
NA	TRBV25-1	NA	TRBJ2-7	TGTGCCAGCAGCGGACCTACCTGGGGCTACGAGCAGTACTTC	CASSGPTWGYEQYF
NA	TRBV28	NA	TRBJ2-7	TGTGCCAGCAGTCTGATAGACAGGAACTCCTACGAGCAGTACTTC	CASSLIDRNSYEQYF
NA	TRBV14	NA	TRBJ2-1	TGTGCCAGCAGCCAAGATCCAGGCCAAGAGCAGTTCTTC	CASSQDPGQEQFF
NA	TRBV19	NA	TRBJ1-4	TGTGCCAGTAGCGCAGGGATTACTAATGAAAAACTGTTTTTT	CASSAGITNEKLFF
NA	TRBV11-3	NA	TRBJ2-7	TGTGCCAGCAGCTTATCAGTGTCCTACGAGCAGTACTTC	CASSLSVSYEQYF
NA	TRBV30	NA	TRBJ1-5	TGTGCCTGGAGTGCGGGGTACGCGGACCAGCCCCAGCATTTT	CAWSAGYADQPQHF
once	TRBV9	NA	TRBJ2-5	TGTGCCAGCAGCGTAGATTCGTACCAAGAGACCCAGTACTTC	CASSVDSYQETQYF
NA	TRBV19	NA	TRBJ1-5	TGTGCCAGTAGTGGGAGAGTAAGGGCCGGATCAGGGACCCAGCATTTT	CASSGRVRAGSGTQHF
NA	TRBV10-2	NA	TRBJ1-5	TGCGCCACCATGGGCGAGGACAAGGGAAACCAGCCCCAGCATTTT	CATMGEDKGNQPQHF
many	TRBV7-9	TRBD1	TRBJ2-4	TGTGCCAGCAGCCCGAGCGGGACAGGGGTCCGGGGGAACATTCAGTACTTC	CASSPSGTGVRGNIQYF
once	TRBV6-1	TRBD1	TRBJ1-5	TGTGCCAGCAGTGCAGTTTATACCGGGACAGCTAATGGCCGCAATCAGCCCCAGCATTTT	CASSAVYTGTANGRNQPQHF
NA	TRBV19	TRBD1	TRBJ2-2	TGTGCCAGTAGAAGGGACAGGGTTAGTGCCGGGGAGCTGTTTTTT	CASRRDRVSAGELFF
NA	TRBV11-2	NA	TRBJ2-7	TGTGCCAGCAGCTGGGCCGGGATCAGCGGCGGGGAGCAGTACTTC	CASSWAGISGGEQYF
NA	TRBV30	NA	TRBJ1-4	TGTGCCTGGAGTCGGAGTTTTAATGAAAAACTGTTTTTT	CAWSRSFNEKLFF
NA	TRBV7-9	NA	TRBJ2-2	TGTGCCAGCAGCTTGTCCGAGTTGTCCGGGGAGCTGTTTTTT	CASSLSELSGELFF